The 27 T cell receptor beta chains below come from one sample, sequenced in a study of cytomegalovirus exposure and HLA in healthy donors. The PCR contained 60 Vbeta and 13 Jbeta primers. Sequenced by immunoSEQ multiplex PCR; TCRdb stores in-frame clones only, minus some. The sample's table shows 20,000 to 25,000 clones. The sequencing input was PBMCs. These receptors all come from a male donor in good health and CMV-seropositive.

The chain couples TRBV6-1 to TRBJ1-1, with D possibly TRBD1 on 5 matching bases. Germline loops: CDR1 MNHNS, CDR2 SASEGT. Trimming shortened V by 3 bases and J by 3 bases, and 11 bases separated the two germline ends. There are 14 residues in the CDR3. In nucleotides, the CDR3 is TGTGCCAGCAGTGATTCGGGGGGTCACACTGAAGCTTTCTTT. It encodes CASSDSGGHTEAFF.

This sequence joins TRBV5-6 and TRBJ2-7; D remains ambiguous. The V gene's germline CDR1 is SGHDT and CDR2 YYEEEE. This CDR3 has 15 residues. V dropped 0 bases and J dropped 3 bases, with 13 bases sitting between them. The CDR3 DNA is TGTGCCAGCAGCTTGGCCTCAGGCCGAGACTACGAGCAGTACTTC. Its translation is CASSLASGRDYEQYF. Full variable domain (missing parts from reference TRBV5-6 and TRBJ2-7): DAGVTQSPTHLIKTRGQQVTLRCSPKSGHDTVSWYQQALGQGPQFIFQYYEEEERQRGNFPDRFSGHQFPNYSSELNVNALLLGDSALYLCASSLASGRDYEQYFGPGTRLTVT.

The chain couples TRBV20-1 to TRBJ2-5, with TRBD2 as a possible D gene (6 bases). Per the germline V gene, CDR1 is DFQATT and CDR2 is SNEGSKA (reference sequence). V gave up 5 bases and J gave up 11 bases, with 15 bases separating them. The CDR3 has 11 amino acids. The CDR3 sequence: CSALRDSPQYF. CDR3 nucleotides: TGCAGTGCTCTCCGGGACTCACCGCAGTACTTC.

The chain uses TRBV19 and TRBJ1-1, with 9 bases that match TRBD1. The germline CDR1 and CDR2 sequences are LNHDA and SQIVND (reference sequence). V shed 3 bases and J 0 bases; nucleotides not matched to a gene: 11. The CDR3 totals 18 residues. The DNA for the CDR3 is TGTGCCAGTAGTATCCCCCGTAGACAGGGGGGGATGAACACTGAAGCTTTCTTT. It yields the protein CASSIPRRQGGMNTEAFF. Variable domain in full (rest from reference TRBV19 and TRBJ1-1): DGGITQSPKYLFRKEGQNVTLSCEQNLNHDAMYWYRQDPGQGLRLIYYSQIVNDFQKGDIAEGYSVSREKKESFPLTVTSAQKNPTAFYLCASSIPRRQGGMNTEAFFGQGTRLTVV.

This chain connects TRBV5-1 to TRBJ2-7, with 9 bases that match TRBD1. Per germline, CDR1 SGHRS and CDR2 YFSETQ. The CDR3 loop spans 14 amino acids. With V trimmed by 4 bases and J by 1 base, 3 bases remained unmatched. The CDR3 DNA sequence: TGCGCCAGCAGCAAGGACAGGGGATCCTACGAGCAGTACTTC. Translating it yields CASSKDRGSYEQYF.

The V gene is TRBV5-4, the J gene TRBJ1-6; the match to TRBD1 covers 9 bases. Germline assignment: CDR1 SGHNT and CDR2 YYREEE (reference sequence). Trimming took 4 bases from V and 10 from J; bases not matched to a gene: 6. The CDR3 spans 14 residues. This CDR3 reads CASSVDRGKSPLHF. The CDR3 DNA reads TGTGCCAGCAGCGTCGACAGGGGGAAGTCACCCCTCCACTTT.

This sequence joins TRBV9 and TRBJ1-1; D is undetermined. This CDR3 is built from 13 residues. Germline loops: CDR1 SGDLS, CDR2 YYNGEE. V lost 0 bases, J lost 1 base, and 4 bases lay in between. CDR3 coding DNA: TGTGCCAGCAGCGTAGCGAGGAACACTGAAGCTTTCTTT. As protein: CASSVARNTEAFF.

The V and J genes are TRBV4-1 and TRBJ2-7; D is uncertain. Trimming took 1 base from V and 6 from J, leaving 16 bases between them. This CDR3 contains 15 residues. CDR1 is MGHRA, CDR2 YSYEKL, per germline. CDR3 in amino acids: CASSQASGSAIEQYF. The CDR3 nucleotides read TGCGCCAGCAGCCAAGCTAGTGGGTCTGCGATCGAGCAGTACTTC.

This chain joins TRBV6-5 and TRBJ2-1; 13 bases map to TRBD2. Per germline, CDR1 MNHEY and CDR2 SVGAGI. Losses at the gene ends were 7 bases for V and 7 bases for J; bases not matched to a gene: 7. The CDR3 sequence is 15 residues long. This CDR3 reads CASKRTSGSINEQFF. The CDR3 nucleotides are TGTGCCAGCAAACGGACTAGCGGGAGTATTAATGAGCAGTTCTTC.

The chain employs TRBV5-1 and TRBJ2-7, with a possible D match to TRBD1 (6 bases). V lost 4 bases to trimming and J lost 5 bases, with 19 bases between them. From germline, CDR1 is SGHRS and CDR2 YFSETQ. The CDR3 length is 15 residues. The CDR3 sequence: CASSGPGQTVNEQYF. DNA of the CDR3: TGCGCCAGCAGCGGCCCAGGACAGACTGTCAACGAGCAGTACTTC. Complete variable domain (other parts from reference TRBV5-1 and TRBJ2-7): KAGVTQTPRYLIKTRGQQVTLSCSPISGHRSVSWYQQTPGQGLQFLFEYFSETQRNKGNFPGRFSGRQFSNSRSEMNVSTLELGDSALYLCASSGPGQTVNEQYFGPGTRLTVT.

Of note for this clone: At one boundary the junction diverges from the germline segment, which might be a read error. V and J are TRBV15 and TRBJ1-2; D not resolved. The length of the CDR3 is 12 residues. The germline CDR1 and CDR2 sequences are LNHNV and YYDKDF (reference sequence). The CDR3 region has the DNA TGTGCCACCAGCAGAGGAGGACCGGGATATTCCTTC. This gives the protein CATSRGGPGYSF.

The CDR3 bases are TGCAGCGTTGAGGGCTACGGCTACACCTTC. This codes for CSVEGYGYTF. This chain connects TRBV29-1 to TRBJ1-2; D gene ambiguous. This CDR3 is 10 amino acids long. From germline, CDR1 is SQVTM and CDR2 ANQGSEA. The ends were cut back, 3 bases at V and 8 bases at J, with 7 bases in the middle. The full variable domain, in which reference TRBV29-1 and TRBJ1-2 provide the parts outside the CDR3, is SAVISQKPSRDICQRGTSLTIQCQVDSQVTMMFWYRQQPGQSLTLIATANQGSEATYESGFVIDKFPISRPNLTFSTLTVSNMSPEDSSIYLCSVEGYGYTFGSGTRLTVV.

The V call is TRBV4-3, the J call TRBJ2-7; D may be TRBD1 (6 bases). V was shortened by 0 bases and J by 5 bases, with 17 bases between the two germline ends. The CDR3 length is 16 residues. CDR1 LGHNA and CDR2 YSLEER come from the germline V gene. CDR3 sequence reads: CASSQDRGTPSNEQYF. CDR3 sequence (DNA): TGCGCCAGCAGCCAAGATAGAGGGACACCCTCAAACGAGCAGTACTTC.

This chain connects TRBV5-1 to TRBJ1-3; D gene uncertain. V was shortened by 0 bases and J by 4 bases, with 11 bases between the two germline ends. The CDR3 runs to 15 residues. The germline gives CDR1 SGHRS, CDR2 YFSETQ. The DNA for the CDR3 is TGCGCCAGCAGCTTGGCCCCGGGAACGGGAAACACCATATATTTT. Its translation is CASSLAPGTGNTIYF.

The rearrangement joins TRBV19 to TRBJ1-5; a weak D match, TRBD1 (6 bases). Germline loops: CDR1 LNHDA, CDR2 SQIVND (reference sequence). The CDR3 covers 13 residues. Deletions cut 10 bases from V and 3 bases from J, with 13 bases between. CDR3: CATAQGLNQPQHF. CDR3 in DNA: TGTGCCACCGCGCAGGGGCTCAATCAGCCCCAGCATTTT.

The chain joins TRBV6-1 to TRBJ2-1, with D perhaps TRBD1 (5 bases). From germline, CDR1 is MNHNS and CDR2 SASEGT. Trimming left V 6 bases short and J 3 bases short, with 6 bases between. The CDR3 runs to 12 residues. CDR3 sequence: CASRTVYNEQFF. The CDR3 region has the DNA TGTGCCAGCAGGACAGTCTACAATGAGCAGTTCTTC.

This sequence joins TRBV10-3 and TRBJ1-3; D might be TRBD1 (6 bases). Germline V CDR1 and CDR2: ENHRY, SYGVKD. Trimming took 8 bases from V and 7 from J, leaving 15 bases between them. The CDR3 contains 13 residues. This CDR3 reads CAIRDTDRNTIYF. CDR3 bases: TGTGCCATCCGGGACACCGACCGGAACACCATATATTTT.

V and J are TRBV19 and TRBJ2-3; 10 positions match TRBD2. Unmatched junction bases numbered 6, after V lost 6 bases and J lost 6 bases. The CDR3 length is 14 residues. Per the germline V gene, CDR1 is LNHDA and CDR2 is SQIVND (reference sequence). The CDR3 sequence is CASRKRGGPDTQYF. Written as DNA, the CDR3 is TGTGCCAGTAGGAAGCGGGGGGGCCCCGATACGCAGTATTTT.

The rearrangement joins TRBV4-1 to TRBJ2-7; 11 bases agree with TRBD1. CDR1 is MGHRA and CDR2 is YSYEKL in the germline V gene. The V segment lost 3 bases and the J segment 4 bases; nucleotides outside the gene matches: 14. The CDR3 is 18 residues long. The CDR3 bases are TGCGCCAGCAGCCAGTATTTCGGCGCGGACAGGGGGCTGTACGAGCAGTACTTC. Amino acid sequence: CASSQYFGADRGLYEQYF.

The rearrangement joins TRBV29-1 to TRBJ2-7, with D possibly matching TRBD1 (5 bases). Deletions cut 7 bases from V and 3 bases from J, with 10 bases between. Per germline, CDR1 SQVTM and CDR2 ANQGSEA. The CDR3 loop spans 11 amino acids. CDR3 sequence: CSGRGNYEQYF. DNA for the CDR3: TGCAGCGGAAGGGGAAACTACGAGCAGTACTTC.

J is TRBJ1-1 and V is TRBV4-2; D might be TRBD1 (6 bases). CDR3 length: 15 residues. CDR1 LGHNA and CDR2 YNFKEQ come from the germline V gene. V dropped 5 bases and J dropped 1 base, with 14 bases sitting between them. DNA of the CDR3: TGTGCCAGCAGCGGATGGACAGACAAGAACACTGAAGCTTTCTTT. Amino acids: CASSGWTDKNTEAFF.

The chain has TRBV19 and TRBJ1-2; D perhaps matches TRBD1 (6 bases). The V end lost 4 bases, the J end lost 7 bases, and 19 bases lay between the germline ends. The CDR3 totals 15 residues. Germline V gene lookup returns CDR1 LNHDA and CDR2 SQIVND (reference sequence). The CDR3: CASSKNSGHSGGYTF. In DNA, the CDR3 is TGTGCCAGTAGTAAAAACTCGGGACACTCGGGTGGCTACACCTTC.

The chain recombines TRBV5-1 with TRBJ1-6; D possibly corresponds to TRBD1 (5 bases). V lost 4 bases, J lost 13 bases, and 15 bases lay in between. Germline V gene data show CDR1 as SGHRS and CDR2 as YFSETQ. The CDR3 length is 13 residues. CDR3: CASSRDSPPPLHF. In DNA, the CDR3 is TGCGCCAGCAGCAGAGACAGCCCCCCGCCCCTCCACTTT.

The V call is TRBV2, the J call TRBJ1-5; D is undetermined. Germline lookup yields CDR1 SNHLY and CDR2 FYNNEI. CDR3 length: 17 residues. Trimming removed 4 bases from V and 0 bases from J, with 16 bases in between. CDR3 sequence reads: CASSVGRKEYSNQPQHF. CDR3 DNA sequence: TGTGCCAGCAGTGTAGGCAGAAAGGAGTATAGCAATCAGCCCCAGCATTTT. Complete variable domain (other parts from reference TRBV2 and TRBJ1-5): EPEVTQTPSHQVTQMGQEVILRCVPISNHLYFYWYRQILGQKVEFLVSFYNNEISEKSEIFDDQFSVERPDGSNFTLKIRSTKLEDSAMYFCASSVGRKEYSNQPQHFGDGTRLSIL.

With respect to this clone: Other DNA sequences in the sample encode the same CDR3. CDR3 nucleotides: TGTGCCAGCAGCGACAGGCCGAATGAAAAACTGTTTTTT. Encoded protein: CASSDRPNEKLFF. This chain links TRBV6-5 with TRBJ1-4, with TRBD1 as a possible D gene (6 bases). There are 13 residues in the CDR3. Trimming shortened V by 6 bases and J by 5 bases, and 10 bases separated the two germline ends. Per the germline V gene, CDR1 is MNHEY and CDR2 is SVGAGI.

This chain connects TRBV2 to TRBJ1-5, with D possibly matching TRBD1 (6 bases). Germline CDR1 SNHLY, CDR2 FYNNEI. Between the trimmed V and J ends, which lost 5 bases and 0 bases, there was a span of 14 bases. The CDR3 is made up of 16 amino acids. CDR3 in amino acids: CASSKDRKNSNQPQHF. DNA of the CDR3: TGTGCCAGCAGTAAAGACAGGAAGAATAGCAATCAGCCCCAGCATTTT.

The chain recombines TRBV11-2 with TRBJ2-5; tentatively, D is TRBD1 (6 bases). With 3 bases removed from V and 5 bases from J, the gap between germline ends came to 16 bases. The CDR3 sequence is 15 residues long. CDR1 SGHAT and CDR2 FQNNGV come from the germline V gene. This CDR3 is CASSFSQGSRETQYF. The DNA for the CDR3 is TGTGCCAGCAGCTTTTCTCAGGGGTCCAGGGAGACCCAGTACTTC. The full variable domain, completed using reference TRBV11-2 and TRBJ2-5, is EAGVAQSPRYKIIEKRQSVAFWCNPISGHATLYWYQQILGQGPKLLIQFQNNGVVDDSQLPKDRFSAERLKGVDSTLKIQPAKLEDSAVYLCASSFSQGSRETQYFGPGTRLLVL.